This entry is about one T cell receptor beta chain. Its antigen is not identified. Via the markers CD45RO/CCR7/CD25/CD127/CD95/CD27, stem cell-like memory, regulatory, central memory and naive CD4+ cells were sorted. The entry originates in a study of beta chain features in type 1 diabetes. Isolated RNA was reverse transcribed in full, so expressed TCRB transcripts were sequenced. Here immunoSEQ multiplex PCR was the method, and the copy in TCRdb shows in-frame clones only, minus some. The data hold a few hundred thousand clones, with roughly a tenth observed a single time. Study-level points and caveats: When Type 1 diabetes patients were examined, their TCRB CDR3s proved moderately but significantly shorter in all four CD4+ subsets. VDJ junctions from type 1 diabetes patients carried fewer insertions and larger deletions.

The origin of this receptor is a man aged 25-45 years with type 1 diabetes. Sequenced input: central memory CD4+ T cells from blood.

Here the CDR3 reads CASSLDLGLNTEAFF. The CDR3 coding sequence is TGTGCCAGCAGCTTAGATCTGGGGCTGAACACTGAAGCTTTCTTT. The V gene is TRBV11-2, the J gene TRBJ1-1, with D possibly TRBD1 on 5 matching bases. The CDR3 length is 15 residues. The ends were cut back, 0 bases at V and 0 bases at J, with 8 bases in the middle. Per the germline V gene, CDR1 is SGHAT and CDR2 is FQNNGV.